This T cell receptor beta chain was recovered during a study of cytomegalovirus exposure and HLA in healthy donors. The method was immunoSEQ multiplex PCR; TCRdb's version includes in-frame clones alone and lacks a portion of them. The sample lists about 280,000 clones, approximately 90% seen once, with about 0.9% in the top ten. The study's findings and limits: A list of 164 TCR beta chains associated with cytomegalovirus was given. Most TCR sequences were seen very rarely across donors, but some public TCRs occurred in many.

The donors were in the roughly 120-subject validation cohort, distinct from the roughly 700-subject first cohort. A single count supports this clone. Its antigen is currently unknown. The germline gives CDR1 SGHRS, CDR2 YFSETQ. The CDR3 consists of 16 residues. V was clipped by 4 bases and J by 7 bases; unmatched bases: 10. The sequencing input was PBMCs. The chain recombines TRBV5-1 with TRBJ2-1; 11 bases fit TRBD1. The TCR originated in a woman between 18 and 29 years old in good health and CMV-seronegative. The CDR3 nucleotides are TGCGCCAGCAGCGCAACCCGGGGGACAGGGGGAAATGAGCAGTTCTTC. Encoded protein: CASSATRGTGGNEQFF.